The rows below give T cell receptor beta chains drawn from one sample of a study of cytomegalovirus exposure and HLA in healthy donors. The assay was immunoSEQ multiplex PCR, and TCRdb's table has in-frame clones only and misses some. Here the sample spans some 170,000 clones, almost 80% being singletons. The sequenced material came from PBMCs. The receptors were sampled from a young man in good health and CMV-seropositive. The CDR3 runs from the conserved cysteine through the conserved F or W. A D gene is named only where the DNA matches it firmly. The size entry is marked missing in some rows and otherwise reads once, few, many or a size class.

v_gene	j_gene	d_gene	abundance	CDR3aa	CDR3nt
TRBV13	TRBJ2-7	.	.	CASSSRESRYEQYF	TGTGCCAGCAGCTCCCGGGAGTCTCGTTACGAGCAGTACTTC
TRBV28	TRBJ2-7	TRBD1	.	CASSTRHRQGTYEQYF	TGTGCCAGCAGTACCCGCCATCGACAGGGAACCTACGAGCAGTACTTC
TRBV7-2	TRBJ2-7	TRBD2	.	CASSLDLAGARYEQYF	TGTGCCAGCAGCTTAGATCTAGCGGGAGCGAGGTACGAGCAGTACTTC
TRBV28	TRBJ1-4	.	.	CAGRAREPNEKLFF	TGTGCCGGGAGGGCACGAGAACCTAATGAAAAACTGTTTTTT
TRBV4-2	TRBJ2-2	.	.	CASSQSDTGELFF	TGTGCCAGCAGCCAATCCGACACCGGGGAGCTGTTTTTT
TRBV9	TRBJ2-1	.	.	CASSPMGGPYNEQFF	TGTGCCAGCAGCCCGATGGGGGGGCCATACAATGAGCAGTTCTTC
TRBV7-2	TRBJ2-7	TRBD2	.	CASSAVAGAGSYEQYF	TGTGCCAGCAGCGCAGTGGCGGGAGCGGGGTCCTACGAGCAGTACTTC
TRBV21-1	TRBJ2-7	.	few	CASSKGQPYEQYF	TGTGCCAGCAGCAAGGGACAGCCCTACGAGCAGTACTTC
TRBV9	TRBJ1-1	.	.	CASSAAPGGDLENTEAFF	TGTGCCAGCAGCGCCGCTCCGGGGGGTGACCTGGAGAACACTGAAGCTTTCTTT
TRBV18	TRBJ1-3	.	.	CASSPLQGNSGNTIYF	TGTGCCAGCTCACCTCTGCAGGGGAACTCTGGAAACACCATATATTTT
TRBV7-6	TRBJ2-7	TRBD1	.	CASAGQGKDEQYF	TGTGCCAGCGCGGGACAGGGGAAAGATGAGCAGTACTTC
TRBV5-8	TRBJ2-7	TRBD1	.	CASSRGQGAYEQYF	TGTGCCAGCAGTCGGGGACAGGGCGCCTACGAGCAGTACTTC
TRBV27	TRBJ1-2	.	.	CASSLRVNYGYTF	TGTGCCAGCAGTCTCAGGGTCAACTATGGCTACACCTTC
TRBV9	TRBJ1-2	.	.	CASSVVAANYGYTF	TGTGCCAGCAGCGTAGTCGCAGCTAACTATGGCTACACCTTC
TRBV29-1	TRBJ2-1	.	few	CSVEIWESSYHAQFF	TGCAGCGTTGAAATTTGGGAGAGCTCCTACCATGCGCAGTTCTTC
TRBV9	TRBJ2-7	.	once	CASSPQEAYEQYF	TGTGCCAGCAGCCCCCAGGAGGCCTACGAGCAGTACTTC
TRBV27	TRBJ2-7	.	once	CASSLSGGFSSYEQYF	TGTGCCAGCAGTTTATCGGGCGGGTTCTCCTCCTACGAGCAGTACTTC
TRBV14	TRBJ1-1	.	.	CASSQYGGTEAFF	TGTGCCAGCAGCCAGTACGGGGGAACTGAAGCTTTCTTT
TRBV15	TRBJ1-1	.	.	CATEVGGPNTEAFF	TGTGCCACTGAGGTTGGGGGCCCCAACACTGAAGCTTTCTTT
TRBV28	TRBJ1-5	TRBD1	once	CASSSADRAEPQHF	TGTGCCAGCAGTTCCGCGGACAGGGCTGAGCCCCAGCATTTT
TRBV18	TRBJ2-1	TRBD2	.	CASLIIAGAFNEQFF	TGTGCCAGCTTGATTATAGCGGGAGCGTTCAATGAGCAGTTCTTC
TRBV18	TRBJ2-7	.	once	CASSPYLDEQYF	TGTGCCAGCTCACCATATCTAGACGAGCAGTACTTC
TRBV5-4	TRBJ1-5	.	.	CASSLGSDQPQHF	TGTGCCAGCAGCTTGGGTTCAGATCAGCCCCAGCATTTT
TRBV5-6	TRBJ2-1	.	.	CASSPFVGGDHEQFF	TGTGCCAGCAGCCCCTTTGTAGGGGGGGACCATGAGCAGTTCTTC
TRBV6-1	TRBJ2-7	.	.	CASSESQGTYEQYF	TGTGCCAGCAGTGAGTCACAGGGCACCTACGAGCAGTACTTC
TRBV7-6	TRBJ1-5	.	.	CASSSQTHQGPQHF	TGCGCCAGCAGCTCTCAAACACACCAGGGGCCCCAGCATTTT
TRBV5-6	TRBJ2-1	TRBD2	.	CASSLGLAGVSEFF	TGTGCCAGCAGCTTGGGACTAGCGGGAGTAAGTGAGTTCTTC
TRBV7-9	TRBJ2-5	.	.	CASSLSGAQGETQYF	TGTGCCAGCAGCTTAAGCGGGGCGCAGGGGGAGACCCAGTACTTC
TRBV10-3	TRBJ2-7	TRBD2	.	CAISEMGGVEQYF	TGTGCCATCTCCGAAATGGGGGGGGTGGAGCAGTACTTC
TRBV5-4	TRBJ1-2	.	once	CASSSGPGLTYGYTF	TGTGCCAGCAGCTCCGGACCGGGGTTGACCTATGGCTACACCTTC
TRBV2	TRBJ2-1	.	.	CASRKSGGTYNEQFF	TGTGCCAGCAGGAAGAGTGGGGGGACCTACAATGAGCAGTTCTTC